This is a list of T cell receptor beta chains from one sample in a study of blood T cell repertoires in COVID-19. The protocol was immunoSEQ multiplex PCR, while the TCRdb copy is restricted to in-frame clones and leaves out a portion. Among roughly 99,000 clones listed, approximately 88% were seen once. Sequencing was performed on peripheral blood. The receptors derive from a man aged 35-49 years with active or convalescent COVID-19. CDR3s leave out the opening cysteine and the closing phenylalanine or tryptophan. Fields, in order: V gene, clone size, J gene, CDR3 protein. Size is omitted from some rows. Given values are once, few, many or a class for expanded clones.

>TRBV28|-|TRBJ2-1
ASRESGRSYNEQF
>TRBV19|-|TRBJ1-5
ASSIGTDRSNQPQH
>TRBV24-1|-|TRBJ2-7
ATSDLERRETHEQY
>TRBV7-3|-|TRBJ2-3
ASSFWGRETDTQY
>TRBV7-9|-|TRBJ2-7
ASSTSQREEQY
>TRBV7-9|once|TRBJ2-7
ASSLAPQGGYEQY
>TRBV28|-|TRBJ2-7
ASRTSGRSYEQY
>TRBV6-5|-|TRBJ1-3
ASRRVEGGGNTIY
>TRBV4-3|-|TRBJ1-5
ASSQDVGGNGQPQH
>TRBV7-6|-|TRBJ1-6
ASSLTGSLH
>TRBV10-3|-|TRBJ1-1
AIRQGAAEAF
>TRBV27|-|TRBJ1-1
AGTTFPNTEAF
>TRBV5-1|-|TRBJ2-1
ASSLLAAHNEQF
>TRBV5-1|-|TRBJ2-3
ASSLDGTRITDTQY
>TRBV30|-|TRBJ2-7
ALRRSHEQY